This T cell receptor (beta chain) was profiled in a study of regulatory T cells in long-lasting Graves disease. TCR beta libraries were built with iRepertoire HTBI primers and Arm-PCR of CDR3 regions. A single record per CDR3 protein comes from TCRdb applying MiXCR to the multiplex PCR reads. The sample carries 400,000 to 550,000 distinct CDR3 sequences, about a sixth recorded once. This CDR3 is built from 16 residues. V shed 3 bases and J 7 bases; nucleotides not matched to a gene: 15. Germline values: CDR1 SGHNT, CDR2 YYREEE (reference sequence). Notes on the study in general: Persistent disease was associated with favored TRBV28 usage and with favored use of TRBJ1-2 and TRBJ2-5.

Time point specified: newly diagnosed GD, antithyroid drugs for less than 3 months. Making the TCR library involved RNA that had been extracted from PBMCs. EDTA tubes held 8 to 10 milliliters of peripheral blood from each patient. This clonotype has more than one count but fewer than ten. As yet, its antigen is unknown. These data were also reused for a study on T cells in Graves' hyperthyroidism and ophthalmopathy. That work adds: The TCR CDR3 first-round RT-PCR relied on the HTBI primer set.

The V and J genes are TRBV5-4 and TRBJ1-1, with TRBD1 identical over 7 bases. The receptor was derived from a woman in her twenties or thirties with Graves disease. The sample here was peripheral blood mononuclear cells (PBMCs), taken at new diagnosis, from a patient treated with antithyroid drugs. CDR3 sequence (DNA): TGTGCCAGCAGCTCGGCCCGGACAGGCCGATCGGGTGAAGCTTTCTTT. The encoded protein is CASSSARTGRSGEAFF.